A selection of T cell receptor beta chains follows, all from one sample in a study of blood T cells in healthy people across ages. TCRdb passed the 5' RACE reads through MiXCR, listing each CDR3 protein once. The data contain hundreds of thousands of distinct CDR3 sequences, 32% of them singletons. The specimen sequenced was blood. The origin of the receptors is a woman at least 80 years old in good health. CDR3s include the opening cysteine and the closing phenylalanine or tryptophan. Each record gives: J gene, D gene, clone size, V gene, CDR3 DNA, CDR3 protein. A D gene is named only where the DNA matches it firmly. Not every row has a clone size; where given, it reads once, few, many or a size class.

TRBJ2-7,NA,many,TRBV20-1,TGCAGTGCTAGAGATTTACAGGGACTTCCCTACGAGCAGTACTTC,CSARDLQGLPYEQYF
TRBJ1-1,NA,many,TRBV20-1,TGCAGTGCTAGGCGGCGGCCGAACACTGAAGCTTTCTTT,CSARRRPNTEAFF
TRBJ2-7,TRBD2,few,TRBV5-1,TGCGCCAGCAGCTTGGGGCTAGCGGGGTCGCAGCTCAATGAGCAGTACTTC,CASSLGLAGSQLNEQYF
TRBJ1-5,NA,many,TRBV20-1,TGCAGTGCTAGAGAAAGCGCAGGGGTTAGCAATCAGCCCCAGCATTTT,CSARESAGVSNQPQHF
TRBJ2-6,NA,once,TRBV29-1,TGCAGCGTTGAAGAAAGGACCGGGAACTCTGGGGCCAACGTCCCGACTTTC,CSVEERTGNSGANVPTF
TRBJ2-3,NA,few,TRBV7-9,TGTGCCAGCAGCTTTAGCGGTTCGGAGTATTTT,CASSFSGSEYF
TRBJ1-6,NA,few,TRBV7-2,TGTGCCAGCAGCTTAGAAAACGGTGATTCACCCCTCCACTTT,CASSLENGDSPLHF
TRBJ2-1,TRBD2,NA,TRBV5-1,TGCGCCAGCAGCCCCGAGCTAGCGGGATATTACAATGAGCAGTTCTTC,CASSPELAGYYNEQFF
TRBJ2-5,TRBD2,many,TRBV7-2,TGTGCCAGCAGCTTAGGAATTATTAGCGGGGGACAATCGACCCAGTACTTC,CASSLGIISGGQSTQYF
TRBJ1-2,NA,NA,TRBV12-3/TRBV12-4,TGTGCCGTTCAGAGTGAGGGGCAGGGCTATGGCTACACCTTC,CAVQSEGQGYGYTF
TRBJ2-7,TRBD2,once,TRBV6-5,TGTGCCAGCAGTTACTCGGGACTAGCGTTAAGCTCCTACGAGCAGTACTTC,CASSYSGLALSSYEQYF
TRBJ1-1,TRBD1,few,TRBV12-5,TGTGCTAGTGGTTTGGGACAGGGGGTTGCTGAAGCTTTCTTT,CASGLGQGVAEAFF
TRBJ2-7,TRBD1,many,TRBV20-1,TGCAGTGCCAAAACCGGGACAGGGAGCTCCTACGAGCAGTACTTC,CSAKTGTGSSYEQYF
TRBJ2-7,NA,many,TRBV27,TGTGCCAGCAGCTTGGCCAGCGGTTTCGACGAGCAGTACTTC,CASSLASGFDEQYF
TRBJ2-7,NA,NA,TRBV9,TGTGCCAGCAGCCCGCAGGCCCTACCGTACGAGCAGTACTTC,CASSPQALPYEQYF
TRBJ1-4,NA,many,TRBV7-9,TGTGCCAGCATCTACGGCCTGCCTGGTGAAAAACTGTTTTTT,CASIYGLPGEKLFF
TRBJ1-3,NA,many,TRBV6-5,TGTGCCAGCAGTTACAGGAGGTCCGCTGGAAACACCATATATTTT,CASSYRRSAGNTIYF
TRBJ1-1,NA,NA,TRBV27,TGTGCCAGCAGTTTAAAGTCTCGGGGAATCACTGAAGCTTTCTTT,CASSLKSRGITEAFF
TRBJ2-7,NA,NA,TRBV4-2,TGTGCCAGCAGCCAAGAACTTTTGGCGGGGTCCTACGAGCAGTACTTC,CASSQELLAGSYEQYF
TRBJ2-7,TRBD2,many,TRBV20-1,TGCAGTGCTAGAGATCAGTGGAGCCTAGCGGGGGCCAGCTCCTACGAGCAGTACTTC,CSARDQWSLAGASSYEQYF
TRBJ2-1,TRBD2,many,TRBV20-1,TGCAGTGCAAAAGGGACTAGCGGGGGGTGGGATGAGCAGTTCTTC,CSAKGTSGGWDEQFF
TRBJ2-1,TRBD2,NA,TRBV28,TGTGCCAGCAGTTTCCCCATTAGCGGGGATGAGGATGAGCAGTTCTTC,CASSFPISGDEDEQFF
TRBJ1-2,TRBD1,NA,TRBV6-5,TGTGCCGGCAGTTACGGGGCGGGACAGCAATCCTATGGCTACACCTTC,CAGSYGAGQQSYGYTF
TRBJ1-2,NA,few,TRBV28,TGTGCCAGCAGTTTTGACGGTCGCTATGGCTACACCTTC,CASSFDGRYGYTF
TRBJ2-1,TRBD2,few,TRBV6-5,TGTGCCAGCAGTTACCTGCAGGCGGGGGGCTTTCAGGGAGAGCAGTTCTTC,CASSYLQAGGFQGEQFF
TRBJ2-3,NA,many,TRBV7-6,TGTGCCAGCAGCTTAGGTGTGCAGGGGGGCAGAGATACGCAGTATTTT,CASSLGVQGGRDTQYF
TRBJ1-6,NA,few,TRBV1,TGCACCAGCAGCCACGGATATAACAGGGACTCGAATTCACCCCTCCACTTT,CTSSHGYNRDSNSPLHF
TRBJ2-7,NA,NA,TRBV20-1,TGCAGTGGCTCGCCGCGCTCCTACGAGCAGTACTTC,CSGSPRSYEQYF
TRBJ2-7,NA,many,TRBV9,TGTGCCAGCAGCGTAGCCGGGGCCAACTCCTACGAGCAGTACTTC,CASSVAGANSYEQYF
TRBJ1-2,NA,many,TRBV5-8,TGTGCCAGCAGCCCCTGGAAACAGAACTATGGCTACACCTTC,CASSPWKQNYGYTF
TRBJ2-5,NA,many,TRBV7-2,TGTGCCAGCAGCCTCGGACTGGAGACCCAGTACTTC,CASSLGLETQYF
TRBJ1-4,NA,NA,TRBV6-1,TGTGCCAGCAGTGAAAGGGGGGGAAGTGAAAAACTGTTTTTT,CASSERGGSEKLFF
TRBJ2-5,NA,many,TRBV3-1,TGTGCCAGCAGCATGCGGGTCCAAGAGACCCAGTACTTC,CASSMRVQETQYF
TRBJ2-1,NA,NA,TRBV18,TGTGCCAGCTCACTTGACGGGCTCGGTGAGCAGTTCTTC,CASSLDGLGEQFF
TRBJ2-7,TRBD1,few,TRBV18,TGTGCCAGCTCCCACGACAGGGTCGAGCAGTACTTC,CASSHDRVEQYF
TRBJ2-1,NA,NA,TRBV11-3,TGTGCCAGCAGCTTAGCGGACGGACTCAGCTCCTACAATGAGCAGTTCTTC,CASSLADGLSSYNEQFF
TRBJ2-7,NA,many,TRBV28,TGTGCCAGCAGTTTTTGGGCGCTACCTTACGAGCAGTACTTC,CASSFWALPYEQYF
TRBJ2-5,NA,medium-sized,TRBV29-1,TGCAGCGTTAGCGCACAAGCAATCCAAGAGACCCAGTACTTC,CSVSAQAIQETQYF
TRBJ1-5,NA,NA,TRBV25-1,TGTGCCAGCAGTGAATCCCACAGGGATCAGCCCCAGCATTTT,CASSESHRDQPQHF
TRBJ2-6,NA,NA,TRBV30,TGTGCCTGGAGTGTATCCCTCAGGGTTTCTGGGGCCAACGTCCTGACTTTC,CAWSVSLRVSGANVLTF
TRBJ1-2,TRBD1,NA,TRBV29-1,TGCAGCGTTTGGACAGGGAACTATGGCTACACCTTC,CSVWTGNYGYTF
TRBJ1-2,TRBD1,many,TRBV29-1,TGCAGCGTTGGTCCGACAGGGGGGGAGTATGGCTACACCTTC,CSVGPTGGEYGYTF
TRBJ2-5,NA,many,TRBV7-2,TGTGCCAGCAGCGATGGCCGTCGGGGCTATGAGACCCAGTACTTC,CASSDGRRGYETQYF
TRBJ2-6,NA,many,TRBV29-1,TGCAGCGTACAGGTCTCTGGGGCCAACGTCCTGACTTTC,CSVQVSGANVLTF
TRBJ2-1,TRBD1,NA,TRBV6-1,TGTGCCAGCAGGGCCTATGGACAGGGGATTCACCATGAGCAGTTCTTC,CASRAYGQGIHHEQFF
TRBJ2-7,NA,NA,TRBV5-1,TGCGCCAGCAGCTTGGGAAGCCCCCCTCGGCACGAGCAGTACTTC,CASSLGSPPRHEQYF
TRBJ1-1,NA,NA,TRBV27,TGTGCCAGCAGTTCTGAGGCAGGATCTTTGAACACTGAAGCTTTCTTT,CASSSEAGSLNTEAFF
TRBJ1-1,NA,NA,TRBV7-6,TGTGCCAGCAGCTTAGACGGGGCCACTGAAGCTTTCTTT,CASSLDGATEAFF
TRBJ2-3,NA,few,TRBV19,TGTGCCAGTAGTATCCCAGGGGATGGAACAGATACGCAGTATTTT,CASSIPGDGTDTQYF
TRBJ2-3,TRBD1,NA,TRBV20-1,TGCAGTGCTAGAGATTCCGGACAGGCCTACACAGATACGCAGTATTTT,CSARDSGQAYTDTQYF
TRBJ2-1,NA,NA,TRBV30,TGTGCCTGGAGTAAGGGCATCGTTTTGGGTGAGCAGTTCTTC,CAWSKGIVLGEQFF
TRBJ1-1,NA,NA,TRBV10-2,TGCGCCACCGCGATAATTGTGAACGCTGAAGCTTTCTTT,CATAIIVNAEAFF
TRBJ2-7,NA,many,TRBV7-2,TGTGCCAGCAGCGAATACTACGAGCAGTACTTC,CASSEYYEQYF
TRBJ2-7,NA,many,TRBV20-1,TGCAGTGCTAGGAAACCCAATAGTCACGAGCAGTACTTC,CSARKPNSHEQYF
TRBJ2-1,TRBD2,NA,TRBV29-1,TGCAGCGTCGGGGGGGCAAGCTACAATGAGCAGTTCTTC,CSVGGASYNEQFF
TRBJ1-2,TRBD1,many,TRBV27,TGCGCCAGCAGCTTGGACAGGGACTATGGCTACACCTTC,CASSLDRDYGYTF
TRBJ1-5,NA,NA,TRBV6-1,TGTGCCAGCAGCGCCCTGTCGGGGGGCAGCAATCAGCCCCAGCATTTT,CASSALSGGSNQPQHF
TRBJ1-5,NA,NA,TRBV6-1,TGTGCCAGCAGTTCCCCGACAGATAGCAATCAGCCCCAGCATTTT,CASSSPTDSNQPQHF
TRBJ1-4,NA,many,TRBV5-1,TGCGCCAGCAGCTCGCTATCGAATGCTAATGAAAAACTGTTTTTT,CASSSLSNANEKLFF